Included here is one T cell receptor (beta chain) sequence, with context. The antigen is unknown. V was trimmed by 2 bases and J by 4 bases, leaving 15 bases between them. From germline, CDR1 is SGHRS and CDR2 YFSETQ. This CDR3 contains 15 residues. Sequencing used immunoSEQ multiplex PCR; TCRdb keeps in-frame clones, though not all of them. Among 10,000 or so clones, under 90% were seen once, and the ten largest hold more than 13%. The sample's time point: newly diagnosed, previously untreated cHL patient sample. Thawed PBMCs supplied CD8+ T cells via magnetic negative selection. Newly diagnosed, untreated classical Hodgkin lymphoma PBMCs served as comparison. This sample was taken from a study of PD-1 blockade in classical Hodgkin lymphoma. General study points: When set against healthy donors, newly diagnosed patients were reported to show lower baseline TCR diversity. Underlying causes for the observed repertoire differences were not defined, possibly disease activity or prior therapy.

Sequenced: CD8+ T cells from blood. This clonotype was sampled from a human donor with classical Hodgkin lymphoma. The gene calls are TRBV5-1 and TRBJ1-2; possible D gene TRBD1, 5 bases. The CDR3 loop is CASSFNPGTSYGYTF. CDR3 DNA: TGCGCCAGCAGCTTCAACCCCGGGACGAGCTATGGCTACACCTTC.